The next 23 T cell receptor beta chains were all read from a single sample in a study of T cells in Graves' hyperthyroidism and ophthalmopathy. The investigators amplified TCR beta CDR3 regions from RNA transcripts. Researchers ran a first-round RT-PCR on the TCR CDR3 using the HTBI primer set. TCRdb re-derived calls from the multiplex PCR reads in MiXCR, one entry per CDR3 protein. The repertoire includes over 500,000 distinct CDR3 sequences, 15% to 20% of them detected once, and 25% to 30% sits in the top ten. Specimen: blood. The source of these receptors is a woman in her thirties with Graves' ophthalmopathy.

This clonotype was counted a few times. V and J are TRBV30 and TRBJ1-6; D ambiguous. The CDR3 sequence is 13 residues long. Trimming pared 0 bases from V and 8 bases from J, leaving 8 bases between. The germline V gene encodes CDR1 GTSNPN and CDR2 SVGIG (reference sequence). The CDR3 reads CAWSVNQDSPLHF. The CDR3 nucleotides read TGTGCCTGGAGTGTAAACCAGGATTCACCCCTCCACTTT.

This sequence joins TRBV12-3 or TRBV12-4 and TRBJ2-3; TRBD2 matches at 8 bases. V dropped 3 bases and J dropped 2; count of bases not matched to a gene: 4. The CDR3 extends over 15 amino acids. The chain's CDR3 is CASSFQRGLTDTQYF. CDR3 nucleotides: TGTGCCAGCAGTTTTCAGCGGGGGCTCACAGATACGCAGTATTTT.

This clonotype came up many times. V gene TRBV7-8 combines with J gene TRBJ2-5, with D perhaps TRBD1 or TRBD2 (5 bases each). The CDR3 sequence is 14 residues long. The V and J ends lost 7 bases and 5 bases respectively, with 17 bases between them. Looked up from germline, CDR1 is SGHVS and CDR2 is FQNEAQ. CDR3 nucleotide sequence: TGTGCCAGCAACCAAAATGGGGGATGGGAGACCCAGTACTTC. Translated: CASNQNGGWETQYF.

V usage is TRBV19 and J usage is TRBJ2-1; 8 nucleotides match TRBD2. V lost 3 bases to trimming and J lost 5 bases; unmatched junction nucleotides: 6. From germline, CDR1 is LNHDA and CDR2 SQIVND (reference sequence). The CDR3 has 15 amino acids. CDR3: CASSIVLAGNNEQFF. CDR3 nucleotide sequence: TGTGCCAGTAGTATTGTGTTAGCGGGGAACAATGAGCAGTTCTTC.

The chain carries TRBV18 and TRBJ2-7; 8 bases align to TRBD1. Unmatched junction bases numbered 8, after V lost 3 bases and J lost 1 base. In germline, CDR1 is KGHSH, CDR2 LQKENI. The CDR3 has 16 amino acids. The CDR3 nucleotides are TGTGCCAGCTCACCGACCCCCCAGGGGGCATCCTACGAGCAGTACTTC. Protein sequence: CASSPTPQGASYEQYF.

This clonotype occurred many times. The J gene is TRBJ1-5, the V gene TRBV28; D ambiguous. V lost 7 bases to trimming and J lost 4 bases, with 5 bases between them. Germline values: CDR1 MDHEN, CDR2 SYDVKM. This CDR3 contains 11 residues. CDR3 sequence reads: CASMGNQPQHF. DNA for the CDR3: TGTGCCAGCATGGGAAATCAGCCCCAGCATTTT. The whole variable domain, remainder taken from reference TRBV28 and TRBJ1-5, is DVKVTQSSRYLVKRTGEKVFLECVQDMDHENMFWYRQDPGLGLRLIYFSYDVKMKEKGDIPEGYSVSREKKERFSLILESASTNQTSMYLCASMGNQPQHFGDGTRLSIL.

Concerning this clonotype itself: This may be a read error: a much more frequent sequence differs by one nucleotide. The V call is TRBV6-1, the J call TRBJ2-3; possible D gene TRBD1, 5 bases. Germline lookup yields CDR1 MNHNS and CDR2 SASEGT. The CDR3 totals 14 residues. CDR3 sequence reads: CASSPQWGTDTQCF. The CDR3 nucleotides are TGTGCCAGCAGTCCTCAGTGGGGCACAGATACGCAGTGTTTT.

V is TRBV6-1 and J is TRBJ2-3, with D perhaps TRBD2 (6 bases). This CDR3 spans 17 amino acids. From germline, CDR1 is MNHNS and CDR2 SASEGT. V was shortened by 5 bases and J by 7 bases, with 25 bases between the two germline ends. The CDR3 spells CASSSQRAGTPVYTQYF. CDR3 in DNA: TGTGCCAGCAGTTCGCAGCGTGCGGGAACCCCGGTTTATACGCAGTATTTT.

This clonotype has at least ten counts. This sequence joins TRBV6-2 or TRBV6-3 and TRBJ1-1, with 8 bases identical to TRBD1. This CDR3 is built from 13 residues. V dropped 2 bases and J dropped 4; count of bases not matched to a gene: 0. Germline loops: CDR1 MNHEY, CDR2 SVGEGT. The CDR3 DNA sequence: TGTGCCAGCAGTTACGGACAGGGCACTGAAGCTTTCTTT. It translates to CASSYGQGTEAFF.

V and J are TRBV2 and TRBJ2-4; TRBD1 agrees at 9 bases. CDR3 length: 14 residues. The V segment lost 3 bases and the J segment 7 bases; nucleotides outside the gene matches: 4. Looked up from germline, CDR1 is SNHLY and CDR2 is FYNNEI. This chain's CDR3 is CASSEGQGSNIQYF. The CDR3, as DNA: TGTGCCAGCAGTGAGGGACAGGGATCGAACATTCAGTACTTC.

In its sample, this clonotype was seen many times. The chain links TRBV27 to TRBJ1-1; D perhaps matches TRBD1 (6 bases). The germline V and J ends were trimmed by 6 bases and 1 base, with 12 bases remaining between them. Per the germline V gene, CDR1 is MNHEY and CDR2 is SMNVEV (reference sequence). This CDR3 spans 14 amino acids. Here the CDR3 DNA reads TGTGCCAGCAGCGGGGGACACGCGAACACTGAAGCTTTCTTT. It translates to CASSGGHANTEAFF.

In this sample, this clonotype turned up a few times. This chain uses TRBV2 with TRBJ2-2; 8 bases are shared with TRBD2. The CDR3 length is 15 residues. The germline V gene has CDR1 SNHLY and CDR2 FYNNEI. The junction had 2 bases not matched to a gene; V was cut back by 1 base and J by 4 bases. The CDR3 nucleotides are TGTGCCAGCAGTGAAGTTCGGGAGGGCACCGGGGAGCTGTTTTTT. This sequence encodes CASSEVREGTGELFF.

At least ten counts were recorded for this clonotype. V and J are TRBV30 and TRBJ2-7; no clear D. CDR1 and CDR2 from the germline V gene are GTSNPN and SVGIG (reference sequence). The CDR3 is made up of 11 amino acids. The V end was cut by 2 bases, the J end by 3 bases, with 5 bases between. CDR3 protein: CAWSLYYEQYF. Here the CDR3 DNA reads TGTGCCTGGAGTTTATACTACGAGCAGTACTTC.

The gene calls are TRBV20-1 and TRBJ1-2; tentative D call: TRBD1 (6 bases). Looked up from germline, CDR1 is DFQATT and CDR2 is SNEGSKA (reference sequence). The CDR3 length is 14 residues. Trimming pared 0 bases from V and 4 bases from J, leaving 12 bases between. This CDR3 is CSAREQGGPYGYTF. CDR3 in DNA: TGCAGTGCTAGAGAACAGGGTGGGCCCTATGGCTACACCTTC.

The table lists this clonotype with many counts. This chain uses TRBV12-3 or TRBV12-4 with TRBJ2-7, with D possibly called TRBD1 or TRBD2 (5 bases each). V was clipped by 7 bases and J by 3 bases, with 16 bases between them. The CDR3 runs to 14 residues. The CDR3 reads CASTRGAGVYEQYF. In DNA form, the CDR3 reads TGTGCCAGCACCCGAGGGGCGGGCGTCTACGAGCAGTACTTC.

This chain joins TRBV12-3 or TRBV12-4 and TRBJ2-7; D might be TRBD1 or TRBD2, each matching 5 bases. The CDR3 loop spans 13 amino acids. V dropped 2 bases and J dropped 5 bases, with 10 bases sitting between them. CDR3 nucleotides: TGTGCCAGCAGTTTATCGGGGCAAAACGAGCAGTACTTC. Amino acid sequence: CASSLSGQNEQYF.

The chain combines TRBV7-2 with TRBJ2-7; 9 bases are shared with TRBD2. V trimming: 0 bases; J trimming: 3 bases; junction bases outside the gene matches: 6. The CDR3 has 16 amino acids. Germline-derived CDR1 and CDR2 are SGHTA and FQGNSA. The CDR3 loop is CASSLAPSGRNYEQYF. For the CDR3, the DNA is TGTGCCAGCAGCTTAGCCCCCAGCGGGAGGAACTACGAGCAGTACTTC.

This clonotype showed up many times. The junction differs from germline at one of its ends, possibly a read error. The rearrangement joins TRBV6-1 to TRBJ1-1; D not resolved. Germline assignment: CDR1 MNHNS and CDR2 SASEGT. The CDR3 totals 14 residues. DNA of the CDR3: TGTGCCAGCAGAAAACGGACCGGGAACGCTGAAGCTTTCTTT. Amino acids: CASRKRTGNAEAFF.

The chain has TRBV30 and TRBJ2-5; the D is unclear. The CDR3 totals 12 residues. CDR1 and CDR2 (germline): GTSNPN, SVGIG (reference sequence). Trimming took off 0 bases at V and 4 bases at J, with 6 bases between the two ends. CDR3: CAWSVVLETQYF. For the CDR3, the DNA is TGTGCCTGGAGTGTTGTCTTAGAGACCCAGTACTTC.

This clonotype was picked up many times. The chain is built from TRBV20-1 and TRBJ2-1; D possibly corresponds to TRBD1 (6 bases). CDR3 length: 14 amino acids. With 1 base removed from V and 4 bases from J, the gap between germline ends came to 11 bases. The germline gives CDR1 DFQATT, CDR2 SNEGSKA (reference sequence). The CDR3 DNA is TGCAGTGCTAGAGTGCCGAGGGGGTACAATGAGCAGTTCTTC. It codes for CSARVPRGYNEQFF.

This clonotype was recorded at least ten times. The chain combines TRBV5-1 with TRBJ1-5, with 7 bases that match TRBD1. Germline V gene sequence: CDR1 SGHRS, CDR2 YFSETQ. The CDR3 is 17 amino acids. The V gene end was trimmed by 1 base and the J gene end by 9 bases; junction bases not matched to a gene: 16. As DNA, the CDR3 is TGCGCCAGCAGCTTGATCCCCGTGACAGGGCAGGGTTCGCCCCAGCATTTT. Protein sequence: CASSLIPVTGQGSPQHF.

Of note for this clonotype: A much larger clonotype is one base distant, so this may be a read error. This CDR3 reads CASSPGGLAGTYEQYF. CDR3 nucleotide sequence: TGCGCCAGCAGCCCCGGGGGACTAGCGGGAACCTACGAGCAGTACTTC. The rearrangement joins TRBV10-1 to TRBJ2-7; 13 bases map to TRBD2. From germline, CDR1 is WNHNN and CDR2 SYGVQD (reference sequence). The CDR3 runs to 16 residues. V lost 6 bases to trimming and J lost 2 bases; unmatched junction nucleotides: 7.

Regarding this clonotype: A much more abundant neighbour one base away suggests this may be a read error. The rearrangement uses TRBV30 and TRBJ1-1, with D possibly matching TRBD1 (6 bases). V was shortened by 4 bases and J by 4 bases, with 13 bases between the two germline ends. CDR1 and CDR2 (germline): GTSNPN, SVGIG (reference sequence). This CDR3 is 13 amino acids long. CDR3 sequence: CAWKGGPPTEAFF. DNA of the CDR3: TGTGCCTGGAAGGGGGGGCCTCCCACTGAAGCTTTCTTT.